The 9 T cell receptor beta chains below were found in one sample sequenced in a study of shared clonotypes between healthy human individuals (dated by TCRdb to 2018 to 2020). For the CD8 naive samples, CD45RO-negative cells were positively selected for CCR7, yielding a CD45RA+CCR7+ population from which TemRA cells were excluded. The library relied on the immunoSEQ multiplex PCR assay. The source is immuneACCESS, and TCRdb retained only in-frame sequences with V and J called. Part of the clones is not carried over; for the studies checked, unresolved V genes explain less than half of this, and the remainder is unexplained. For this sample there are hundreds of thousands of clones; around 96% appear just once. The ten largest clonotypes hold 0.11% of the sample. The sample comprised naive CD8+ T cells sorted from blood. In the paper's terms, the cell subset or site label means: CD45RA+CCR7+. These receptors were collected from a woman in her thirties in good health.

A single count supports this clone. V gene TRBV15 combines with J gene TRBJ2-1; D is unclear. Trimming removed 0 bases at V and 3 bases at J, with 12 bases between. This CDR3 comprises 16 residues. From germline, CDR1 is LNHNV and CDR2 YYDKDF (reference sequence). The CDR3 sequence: CATSRDLSHIYNEQFF. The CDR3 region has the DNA TGTGCCACCAGCAGAGATCTCTCCCACATCTACAATGAGCAGTTCTTC.

Written as DNA, the CDR3 is TGCGCCAGCAGCCAGGGGACTAGTTTCGATACGCAGTATTTT. The encoded protein is CASSQGTSFDTQYF. The chain links TRBV4-1 to TRBJ2-3, with 8 positions matching TRBD2. The V segment lost 3 bases and the J segment 6 bases; nucleotides outside the gene matches: 5. Germline CDR1 reads MGHRA; CDR2 reads YSYEKL. The CDR3 is 14 residues long.

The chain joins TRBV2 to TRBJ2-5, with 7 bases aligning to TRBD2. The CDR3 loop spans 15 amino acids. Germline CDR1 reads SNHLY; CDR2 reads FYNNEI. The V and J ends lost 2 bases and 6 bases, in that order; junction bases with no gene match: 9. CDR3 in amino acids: CASSELGGSTKTQYF. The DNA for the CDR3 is TGTGCCAGCAGTGAATTGGGCGGGAGCACGAAGACCCAGTACTTC.

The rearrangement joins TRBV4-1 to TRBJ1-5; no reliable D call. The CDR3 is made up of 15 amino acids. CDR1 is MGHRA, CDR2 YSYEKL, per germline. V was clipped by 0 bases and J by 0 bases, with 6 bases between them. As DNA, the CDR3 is TGCGCCAGCAGCCAAGAGCTCTATAGCAATCAGCCCCAGCATTTT. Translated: CASSQELYSNQPQHF.

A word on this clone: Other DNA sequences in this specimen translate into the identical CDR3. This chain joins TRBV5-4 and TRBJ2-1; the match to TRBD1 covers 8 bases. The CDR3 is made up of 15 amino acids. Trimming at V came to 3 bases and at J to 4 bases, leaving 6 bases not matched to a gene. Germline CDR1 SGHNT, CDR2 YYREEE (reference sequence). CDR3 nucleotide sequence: TGTGCCAGCAGCTCGGACAGGGCATTTTACAATGAGCAGTTCTTC. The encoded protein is CASSSDRAFYNEQFF.

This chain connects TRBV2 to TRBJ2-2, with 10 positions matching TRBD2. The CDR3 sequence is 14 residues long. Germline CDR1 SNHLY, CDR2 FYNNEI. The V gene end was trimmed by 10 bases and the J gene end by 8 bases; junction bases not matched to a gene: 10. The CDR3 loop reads CATQREGPQGELFF. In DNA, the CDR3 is TGTGCCACCCAGCGGGAGGGCCCTCAGGGGGAGCTGTTTTTT. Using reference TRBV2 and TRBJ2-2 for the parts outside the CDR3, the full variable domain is EPEVTQTPSHQVTQMGQEVILRCVPISNHLYFYWYRQILGQKVEFLVSFYNNEISEKSEIFDDQFSVERPDGSNFTLKIRSTKLEDSAMYFCATQREGPQGELFFGEGSRLTVL.

The CDR3 here is CATRQGPTYEQYF. The DNA for the CDR3 is TGTGCCACTAGACAGGGACCAACCTACGAGCAGTACTTC. The chain is built from TRBV5-4 and TRBJ2-7, with TRBD1 matching 7 bases. Germline CDR1 reads SGHNT; CDR2 reads YYREEE (reference sequence). This CDR3 has 13 amino acids. V lost 9 bases to trimming and J lost 2 bases; unmatched junction nucleotides: 8.

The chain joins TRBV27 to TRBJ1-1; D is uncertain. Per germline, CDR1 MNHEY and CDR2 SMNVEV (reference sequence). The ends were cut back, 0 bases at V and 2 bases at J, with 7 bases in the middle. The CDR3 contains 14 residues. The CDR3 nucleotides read TGTGCCAGCAGTTTATCGACGGGAAACACTGAAGCTTTCTTT. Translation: CASSLSTGNTEAFF.

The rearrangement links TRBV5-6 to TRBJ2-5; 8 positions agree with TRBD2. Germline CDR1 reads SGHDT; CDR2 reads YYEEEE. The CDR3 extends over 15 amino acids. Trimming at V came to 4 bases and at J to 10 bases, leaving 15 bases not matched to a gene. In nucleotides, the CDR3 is TGTGCCAGCAGCATCGTACTAGCGGCAAGAGTATTCCAGTACTTC. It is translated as CASSIVLAARVFQYF.